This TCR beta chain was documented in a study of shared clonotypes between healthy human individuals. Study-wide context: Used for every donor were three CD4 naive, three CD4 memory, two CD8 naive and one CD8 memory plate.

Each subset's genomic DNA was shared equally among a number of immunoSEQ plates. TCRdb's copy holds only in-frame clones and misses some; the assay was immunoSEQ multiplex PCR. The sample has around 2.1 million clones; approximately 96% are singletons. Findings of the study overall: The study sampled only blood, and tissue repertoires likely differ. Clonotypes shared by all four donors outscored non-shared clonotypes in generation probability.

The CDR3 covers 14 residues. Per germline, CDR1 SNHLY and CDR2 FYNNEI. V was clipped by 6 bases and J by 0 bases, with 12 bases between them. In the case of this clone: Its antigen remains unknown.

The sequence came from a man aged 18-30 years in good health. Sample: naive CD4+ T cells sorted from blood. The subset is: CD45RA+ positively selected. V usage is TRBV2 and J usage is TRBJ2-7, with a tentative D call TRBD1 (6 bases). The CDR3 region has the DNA TGTGCCAGCAGCTCGGACAGTAGCTCCTACGAGCAGTACTTC. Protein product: CASSSDSSSYEQYF.